Listed here are 12 T cell receptor beta chains from one sample, sequenced in a study of shared clonotypes between healthy human individuals (dated by TCRdb to 2019 to 2021). The library was built by means of the immunoSEQ multiplex PCR assay. TCRdb obtained this table from immuneACCESS and retained in-frame rearrangements with V and J assigned. These tables miss some clones; where compared with another copy, unresolved V genes account for less than half of the shortfall, and the remainder is unexplained. The sample table shows 2 million to 2.5 million clones, and approximately 93% are seen once. The ten largest clones capture approximately 0.4% of the sample. The specimen was naive CD4+ T cells from PBMCs. The cell subset or site label, as the study defines it: CD45RA+ positively selected. The receptors originated from a young man in good health. Some clones in this sample may be carry-over from other donors' samples.

The rearrangement links TRBV5-4 to TRBJ2-3; 7 positions agree with TRBD2. Looked up from germline, CDR1 is SGHNT and CDR2 is YYREEE (reference sequence). The ends lost 5 bases at V and 2 bases at J; junction bases unmatched: 8. The CDR3 is 15 amino acids. The CDR3 sequence: CASRSAGTNTDTQYF. In DNA, the CDR3 is TGTGCCAGCAGGTCAGCGGGGACCAACACAGATACGCAGTATTTT.

The V call is TRBV11-3, the J call TRBJ2-1; D is undetermined. Trimming left V 5 bases short and J 6 bases short, with 14 bases between. Germline V gene lookup returns CDR1 SGHNT and CDR2 YENEEA. The length of the CDR3 is 14 residues. The CDR3 loop reads CASSKTPTLNEQFF. CDR3 nucleotides: TGTGCCAGCAGCAAAACTCCCACCCTCAATGAGCAGTTCTTC.

The CDR3 DNA sequence: TGTGCCAGCACCCGCGGGCGGGAAGGGTACAATGAGCAGTTCTTC. Translation: CASTRGREGYNEQFF. The chain couples TRBV7-9 to TRBJ2-1, with D maybe TRBD2 (6 bases). The germline gives CDR1 SEHNR, CDR2 FQNEAQ (reference sequence). Trimming cost V 7 bases and J 4 bases, with 17 bases left between them. CDR3 size: 15 residues.

This rearrangement joins TRBV7-9 to TRBJ2-1; 10 bases line up with TRBD2. The CDR3 length is 18 residues. Germline CDR1 and CDR2: SEHNR and FQNEAQ (reference sequence). The V segment lost 5 bases and the J segment 3 bases; nucleotides outside the gene matches: 13. CDR3 nucleotide sequence: TGTGCCAGCAGCCCAACGGGAATAGCGGGAGGCATCTACAATGAGCAGTTCTTC. This encodes CASSPTGIAGGIYNEQFF.

The rearrangement joins TRBV2 to TRBJ1-4; D gene unclear. Germline V gene data show CDR1 as SNHLY and CDR2 as FYNNEI. The CDR3 is 14 residues long. Deletions cut 7 bases from V and 6 bases from J, with 15 bases between. The CDR3 region is CASTTNRVDEKLFF. In nucleotides, the CDR3 is TGTGCCAGCACAACAAATCGGGTGGATGAAAAACTGTTTTTT.

This chain connects TRBV5-4 to TRBJ2-1; 9 nucleotides match TRBD2. CDR1 and CDR2 (germline): SGHNT, YYREEE (reference sequence). Trimming at V came to 0 bases and at J to 6 bases, leaving 4 bases not matched to a gene. The CDR3 spans 15 residues. CDR3 sequence (DNA): TGTGCCAGCAGCTTGGCCGGGACTAGCACCAATGAGCAGTTCTTC. Translation: CASSLAGTSTNEQFF. Based on the CDR3 plus reference TRBV5-4 and TRBJ2-1, the full variable domain is ETGVTQSPTHLIKTRGQQVTLRCSSQSGHNTVSWYQQALGQGPQFIFQYYREEENGRGNFPPRFSGLQFPNYSSELNVNALELDDSALYLCASSLAGTSTNEQFFGPGTRLTVL.

The chain is built from TRBV6-1 and TRBJ2-5; 8 bases are a match to TRBD2. The junction had 11 bases not matched to a gene; V was cut back by 4 bases and J by 1 base. The CDR3 loop spans 17 amino acids. CDR1 MNHNS and CDR2 SASEGT come from the germline V gene. The CDR3 loop reads CASSAIAGRAVQETQYF. In DNA, the CDR3 is TGTGCCAGCAGTGCCATAGCGGGGAGGGCCGTCCAAGAGACCCAGTACTTC.

The genes are TRBV29-1 and TRBJ2-3; 8 bases are a match to TRBD2. Germline V CDR1 and CDR2: SQVTM, ANQGSEA. V shed 4 bases, J shed 6 bases, and the junction held 12 bases outside the gene matches. CDR3 length: 15 residues. Here the CDR3 reads CSVVLAVVVIDTQYF. In DNA, the CDR3 is TGCAGCGTTGTACTAGCGGTAGTTGTGATTGATACGCAGTATTTT.

This rearrangement joins TRBV6-6 to TRBJ2-2; D not certain. Germline V CDR1 and CDR2: MNHNY, SVGAGI (reference sequence). V was shortened by 2 bases and J by 0 bases, with 4 bases between the two germline ends. There are 14 residues in the CDR3. The CDR3 region is CASSYQTNTGELFF. The CDR3 coding sequence is TGTGCCAGCAGTTACCAAACGAACACCGGGGAGCTGTTTTTT.

For this clone: This specimen includes other DNA sequences encoding the same CDR3. V is TRBV29-1 and J is TRBJ2-5; D is undetermined. Germline CDR1 reads SQVTM; CDR2 reads ANQGSEA. Trimming removed 1 base at V and 3 bases at J, with 6 bases between. This CDR3 comprises 12 residues. The CDR3 DNA sequence: TGCAGCGTTGAAGGGGCAGAAGAGACCCAGTACTTC. It codes for CSVEGAEETQYF.

As regards this clone: The same CDR3 also results from other DNA sequences found in this sample. This chain uses TRBV5-1 with TRBJ1-1; TRBD1 matches 7 bases. CDR3 size: 15 residues. From germline, CDR1 is SGHRS and CDR2 YFSETQ. The ends lost 0 bases at V and 2 bases at J; junction bases unmatched: 4. The CDR3 DNA is TGCGCCAGCAGCTTGGGGGGGACAGCAAACACTGAAGCTTTCTTT. Its translation is CASSLGGTANTEAFF.

This chain joins TRBV18 and TRBJ1-1, with TRBD1 identical over 8 bases. Per germline, CDR1 KGHSH and CDR2 LQKENI. This CDR3 region has 15 residues. V gave up 6 bases and J gave up 1 base; unmatched junction bases: 7. The CDR3: CASSDGGTGNTEAFF. The CDR3 bases are TGTGCCAGCTCGGACGGCGGGACAGGGAACACTGAAGCTTTCTTT.